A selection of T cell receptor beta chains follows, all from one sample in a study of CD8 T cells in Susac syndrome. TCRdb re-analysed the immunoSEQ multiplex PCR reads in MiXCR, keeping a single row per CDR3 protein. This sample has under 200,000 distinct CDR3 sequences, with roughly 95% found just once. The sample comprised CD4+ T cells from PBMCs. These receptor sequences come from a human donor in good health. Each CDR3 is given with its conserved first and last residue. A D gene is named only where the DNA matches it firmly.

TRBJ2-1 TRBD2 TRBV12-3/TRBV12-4 CASSSTGGLAFEQFF
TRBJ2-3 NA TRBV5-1 CASSLAWGTDTQYF
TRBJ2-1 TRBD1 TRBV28 CASRTTGGNNEQFF
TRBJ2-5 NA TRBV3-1 CASSKYQETQYF
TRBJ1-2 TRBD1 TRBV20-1 CSASDRNYGYTF
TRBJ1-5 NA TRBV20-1 CSARDPRNQPQHF
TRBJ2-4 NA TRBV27 CASSPTTGLDTIGGIQYF
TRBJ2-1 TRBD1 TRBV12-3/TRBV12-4 CASSRTGDAQFF
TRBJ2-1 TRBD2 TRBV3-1 CASRRREGPEQFF
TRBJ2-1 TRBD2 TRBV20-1 CSAPRSSGKGNEQFF
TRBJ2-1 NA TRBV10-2 CASRDPLRSSYNEQFF
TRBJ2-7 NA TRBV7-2 CASSFSMDEQYF
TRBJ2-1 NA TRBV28 CASSSTDSGNEQFF
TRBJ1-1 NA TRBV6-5 CASSYSGGLNTEAFF
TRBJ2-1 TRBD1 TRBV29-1 CSAAGTVDNEQFF
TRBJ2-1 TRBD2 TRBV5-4 CASKSGVESYNEQFF
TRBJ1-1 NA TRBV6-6 CASSYEGGLNTEAFF
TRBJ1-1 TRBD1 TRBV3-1 CASSQEGTGRKNTEAFF
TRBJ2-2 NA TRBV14 CASSPNRNGELFF
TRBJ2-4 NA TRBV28 CASRGHYPSQNIQYF
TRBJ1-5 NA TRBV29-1 CSVATQGSQPQHF
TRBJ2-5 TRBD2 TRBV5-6 CASSFESRSGGTQYF
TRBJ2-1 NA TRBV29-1 CSVEDTGAQDEQFF
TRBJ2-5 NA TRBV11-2 CASSLDPFGETQYF